This T cell receptor (beta chain) was sequenced during a study of neurological immune-mediated disorders. General study results and limits: Expanded clones shared no identical CDR3 amino acid sequences across subjects, which suggested private TCR-beta repertoires in all groups.

This clonotype was counted many times. The antigen is not known. CDR3 length: 13 amino acids. Germline CDR1 MNHEY, CDR2 SMNVEV (reference sequence). V was trimmed by 6 bases and J by 5 bases, leaving 13 bases between them. Each CDR3 protein gets one entry after TCRdb re-called the 5' RACE reads with MiXCR. The sample includes under 85,000 distinct CDR3 sequences, 10% seen only once; the top ten take about 1.8%. V and J are TRBV27 and TRBJ1-2; TRBD1 might be the D (6 bases). Sequencing was done on a sample of PBMCs. The sequence came from a man in his forties in good health. The CDR3 region has the DNA TGTGCCAGCAGCCCAACTCAGGGGTATGGCTACACCTTC. As protein: CASSPTQGYGYTF.